One and the same sample provided the 26 T cell receptor beta chains below, sequenced in a study of OX40 agonist ivuxolimab in advanced cancers. The repertoire was sequenced with immunoSEQ multiplex PCR; TCRdb's copy has only in-frame clones and lacks some. The repertoire has 95,000 to 100,000 clones, 85% to 95% of them found once; the top ten carry roughly 0.26%. Material: CD4+ or CD8+ T cells sorted from blood, obtained in a trial of the OX40 agonist ivuxolimab. These receptors all come from an adult with an advanced solid tumor such as melanoma, head and neck, liver or kidney cancer.

The J gene is TRBJ2-2, the V gene TRBV5-1; D is unclear. Germline assignment: CDR1 SGHRS and CDR2 YFSETQ. Trimming removed 8 bases at V and 1 base at J, with 9 bases between. The CDR3 runs to 13 residues. The CDR3 region has the DNA TGCGCCAGTGGTACCGGGAACACCGGGGAGCTGTTTTTT. It yields the protein CASGTGNTGELFF.

J is TRBJ2-1 and V is TRBV28; no clear D gene. Germline CDR1 and CDR2: MDHEN and SYDVKM. The germline V and J ends were trimmed by 4 bases and 0 bases, with 16 bases remaining between them. The CDR3 totals 17 residues. Written as DNA, the CDR3 is TGTGCCAGCAGTTCCCCGTGGGTATCAGACTCCTACAATGAGCAGTTCTTC. Its protein product is CASSSPWVSDSYNEQFF.

The chain carries TRBV5-4 and TRBJ1-2; D might be TRBD1 (6 bases). Germline CDR1 and CDR2: SGHNT and YYREEE (reference sequence). The CDR3 has 14 amino acids. The ends were cut back, 2 bases at V and 8 bases at J, with 16 bases in the middle. The CDR3 DNA reads TGTGCCAGCAGCTTCCTGGGACACCCTGGGGGCTACACCTTC. This encodes CASSFLGHPGGYTF.

This clone was found once. J is TRBJ2-1 and V is TRBV30; 7 positions match TRBD2. V shed 2 bases, J shed 7 bases, and the junction held 11 bases outside the gene matches. The CDR3 totals 15 residues. From germline, CDR1 is GTSNPN and CDR2 SVGIG (reference sequence). Here the CDR3 reads CAWSQEWRERNEQFF. The CDR3 region has the DNA TGTGCCTGGAGTCAGGAGTGGCGGGAGAGGAATGAGCAGTTCTTC.

The chain has TRBV19 and TRBJ1-2, with D hard to call. The CDR3 spans 12 residues. Trimming took off 4 bases at V and 4 bases at J, with 7 bases between the two ends. Germline V gene sequence: CDR1 LNHDA, CDR2 SQIVND (reference sequence). CDR3 bases: TGTGCCAGTAGTACTACCTTCTATGGCTACACCTTC. Translated, it gives CASSTTFYGYTF.

This chain joins TRBV6-1 and TRBJ1-5, with unresolved D. The germline V and J ends were trimmed by 8 bases and 7 bases, with 6 bases remaining between them. Germline CDR1 reads MNHNS; CDR2 reads SASEGT. This CDR3 comprises 10 residues. CDR3 sequence reads: CASGRQPQHF. Written as DNA, the CDR3 is TGTGCCAGCGGTCGACAGCCCCAGCATTTT.

The chain employs TRBV6-6 and TRBJ2-1, with 7 bases matching TRBD2. The germline V gene encodes CDR1 MNHNY and CDR2 SVGAGI (reference sequence). Germline trimming cut 7 bases from V and 3 bases from J; bases unmatched to any gene: 6. The CDR3 contains 14 residues. The CDR3 DNA reads TGTGCCAGCAAGTACAGCGGGGACTACAATGAGCAGTTCTTC. It yields the protein CASKYSGDYNEQFF.

On this clone: One junction end does not reproduce the germline sequence, and a read error may be involved. V gene TRBV6-5 combines with J gene TRBJ1-1; D call uncertain. Germline V gives CDR1 MNHEY, CDR2 SVGAGI. The CDR3 sequence is 13 residues long. Here the CDR3 reads CASSYILNTEAFF. As DNA, the CDR3 is TGTGCCAGCAGTTATATTTTGAATACTGAAGCTTTCTTT.

With regard to this clone: Other DNA sequences within the sample encode an identical CDR3. The chain joins TRBV6-5 to TRBJ2-7; D unresolved. Between the trimmed V and J ends, which lost 6 bases and 2 bases, there was a span of 14 bases. This CDR3 region has 14 residues. CDR1 MNHEY and CDR2 SVGAGI come from the germline V gene. CDR3 coding DNA: TGTGCCAGCAGGCCGACTCTTCTCGCCTACGAGCAGTACGTC. Protein product: CASRPTLLAYEQYV.

This chain connects TRBV14 to TRBJ1-5; no clear D. Germline V gene sequence: CDR1 SGHDN, CDR2 FVKESK. CDR3 length: 14 amino acids. The V gene lost 2 bases and the J gene lost 7 bases, with 12 bases spanning the gap. DNA of the CDR3: TGTGCCAGCAGCCAACCTCCAAACCGGCAGCCCCAGCATTTT. Protein product: CASSQPPNRQPQHF.

This chain joins TRBV2 and TRBJ2-7; D unresolved. The V and J ends lost 6 bases and 0 bases respectively, with 18 bases between them. The CDR3 consists of 16 residues. Germline CDR1 and CDR2: SNHLY and FYNNEI. CDR3 protein: CASRRGFPQSSYEQYF. CDR3 DNA sequence: TGTGCCAGCAGGAGAGGTTTCCCTCAGAGCTCCTACGAGCAGTACTTC.

In regard to this clone: The sample contains more than one DNA sequence encoding this CDR3. As DNA, the CDR3 is TGTGCCAGCAGCTTAGTGGAGACCCAGTACTTC. Encoded protein: CASSLVETQYF. The chain couples TRBV7-6 to TRBJ2-5; D gene ambiguous. The germline V gene encodes CDR1 SGHVS and CDR2 FNYEAQ. CDR3 length: 11 residues. With 1 base removed from V and 5 bases from J, the gap between germline ends came to 2 bases.

V gene TRBV7-2 combines with J gene TRBJ2-1; D tentatively reads TRBD1 or TRBD2 (5 bases each). The CDR3 consists of 15 residues. The germline V gene encodes CDR1 SGHTA and CDR2 FQGNSA. Trimming removed 3 bases from V and 0 bases from J, with 9 bases in between. DNA for the CDR3: TGTGCCAGCAGCTTCGCAGGGAGCTCCTACAATGAGCAGTTCTTC. Translated: CASSFAGSSYNEQFF.

The chain carries TRBV5-4 and TRBJ1-3, with a weak D call TRBD1 (6 bases). Trimming took 0 bases from V and 6 from J, leaving 7 bases between them. The CDR3 has 13 residues. The germline V gene encodes CDR1 SGHNT and CDR2 YYREEE (reference sequence). The CDR3 is CASSLGQANTIYF. CDR3 coding DNA: TGTGCCAGCAGCTTGGGACAGGCAAACACCATATATTTT.

This chain joins TRBV30 and TRBJ1-2; TRBD1 matches 7 bases. The CDR3 is made up of 13 amino acids. V lost 3 bases, J lost 2 bases, and 3 bases stayed unmatched. Germline V gene data show CDR1 as GTSNPN and CDR2 as SVGIG (reference sequence). CDR3 DNA: TGTGCCTGGAGGAGGGACAGAAACTATGGCTACACCTTC. This gives the protein CAWRRDRNYGYTF.

The chain combines TRBV28 with TRBJ2-3; TRBD2 is a possible D gene (5 bases). Germline V CDR1 and CDR2: MDHEN, SYDVKM. V gave up 4 bases and J gave up 4 bases, with 9 bases separating them. The length of the CDR3 is 13 residues. CDR3 in amino acids: CASSSSSSDTQYF. For the CDR3, the DNA is TGTGCCAGCAGTTCCTCTAGCTCAGATACGCAGTATTTT.

This sequence joins TRBV6-6 and TRBJ1-1; no definite D call. Trimming removed 2 bases from V and 1 base from J, with 8 bases in between. CDR1 and CDR2 (germline): MNHNY, SVGAGI (reference sequence). The CDR3 runs to 14 residues. CDR3 nucleotide sequence: TGTGCCAGCAGTTACCTCCTGCCGAACACTGAAGCTTTCTTT. Translated, it gives CASSYLLPNTEAFF.

This clone showed up just once. The chain has TRBV4-2 and TRBJ1-5, with D uncertain. The ends were cut back, 0 bases at V and 0 bases at J, with 6 bases in the middle. This CDR3 spans 15 amino acids. CDR1 is LGHNA and CDR2 is YNFKEQ in the germline V gene. In DNA, the CDR3 is TGTGCCAGCAGCCAAGATCCCATTAGCAATCAGCCCCAGCATTTT. Translated: CASSQDPISNQPQHF.

This clone has just a few counts. This rearrangement joins TRBV30 to TRBJ1-5, with no clear D. Germline-derived CDR1 and CDR2 are GTSNPN and SVGIG (reference sequence). V shed 2 bases and J shed 4 bases, with 9 bases lying between them. The CDR3 has 13 residues. CDR3 nucleotides: TGTGCCTGGAGTTCCACGGGGAATCAGCCCCAGCATTTT. This sequence encodes CAWSSTGNQPQHF.

This chain links TRBV4-3 with TRBJ1-4; D is undetermined. Trimming took off 8 bases at V and 4 bases at J, with 5 bases between the two ends. The CDR3 covers 11 residues. Germline CDR1 LGHNA, CDR2 YSLEER. CDR3 residues: CASRGNEKLFF. The DNA of the CDR3 is TGCGCCAGCCGGGGTAATGAAAAACTGTTTTTT.

The chain recombines TRBV10-3 with TRBJ2-7; 7 nucleotides line up with TRBD1. The CDR3 loop spans 15 amino acids. Germline lookup yields CDR1 ENHRY and CDR2 SYGVKD. V lost 5 bases, J lost 4 bases, and 11 bases stayed unmatched. CDR3 sequence (DNA): TGTGCCATCAGTCCCGTTCCGGGACAGAAATACGAGCAGTACTTC. This translates into CAISPVPGQKYEQYF.

The rearrangement uses TRBV6-1 and TRBJ1-5, with D unresolved. Germline CDR1 and CDR2: MNHNS and SASEGT. V lost 8 bases and J lost 1, with 6 bases in between. This CDR3 region has 12 residues. CDR3 region: CASRRSNQPQHF. Here the CDR3 DNA reads TGTGCCAGCCGAAGAAGCAATCAGCCCCAGCATTTT.

The chain has TRBV27 and TRBJ1-3; tentative D call: TRBD1 (5 bases). Germline CDR1 MNHEY, CDR2 SMNVEV (reference sequence). Trimming stripped 4 bases from V and 0 bases from J, with 16 bases between. This CDR3 region has 17 residues. The CDR3 loop reads CASSSTWGRDSGNTIYF. CDR3 sequence (DNA): TGTGCCAGCAGTTCGACGTGGGGCCGAGACTCTGGAAACACCATATATTTT.

The chain links TRBV6-5 to TRBJ2-5; 9 bases fit TRBD2. TRBJ2-7 explains the end of the DNA better; the J call may be wrong. The length of the CDR3 is 15 residues. CDR1 and CDR2 (germline): MNHEY, SVGAGI. The CDR3 is CASSSSGGLYYEQYF. The CDR3, as DNA: TGTGCCAGCAGTTCAAGCGGGGGGCTTTACTACGAGCAGTACTTC.

The table lists this clone with a count of one. The V and J genes are TRBV5-4 and TRBJ1-2, with a possible D match to TRBD1 (5 bases). Germline CDR1 SGHNT, CDR2 YYREEE (reference sequence). The V end was cut by 7 bases, the J end by 2 bases, with 9 bases between. The CDR3 extends over 12 amino acids. DNA for the CDR3: TGTGCCAGCCGCTCAGGGAACTATGGCTACACCTTC. This translates into CASRSGNYGYTF.

The chain joins TRBV25-1 to TRBJ1-5; D uncertain. The germline V gene has CDR1 MGHDK and CDR2 SYGVNS. With 2 bases removed from V and 9 bases from J, the gap between germline ends came to 14 bases. This CDR3 spans 14 amino acids. CDR3 loop: CASSEAQAGSPQHF. The CDR3 DNA reads TGTGCCAGCAGTGAAGCACAAGCCGGATCGCCCCAGCATTTT.